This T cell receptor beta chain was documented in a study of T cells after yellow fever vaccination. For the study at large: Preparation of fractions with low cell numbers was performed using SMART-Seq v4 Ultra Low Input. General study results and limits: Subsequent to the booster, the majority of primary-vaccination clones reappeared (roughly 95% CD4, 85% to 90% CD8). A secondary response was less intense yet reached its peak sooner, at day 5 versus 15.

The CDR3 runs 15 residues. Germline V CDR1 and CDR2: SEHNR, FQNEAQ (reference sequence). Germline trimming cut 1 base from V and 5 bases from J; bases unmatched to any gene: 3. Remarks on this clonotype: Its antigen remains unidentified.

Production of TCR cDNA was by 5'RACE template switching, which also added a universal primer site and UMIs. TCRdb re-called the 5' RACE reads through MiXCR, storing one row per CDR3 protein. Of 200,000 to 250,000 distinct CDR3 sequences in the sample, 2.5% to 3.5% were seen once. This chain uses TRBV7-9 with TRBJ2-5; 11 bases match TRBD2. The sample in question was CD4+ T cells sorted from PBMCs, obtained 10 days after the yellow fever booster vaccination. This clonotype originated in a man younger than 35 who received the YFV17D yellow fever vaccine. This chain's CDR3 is CASSLGLAGFETQYF. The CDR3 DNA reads TGTGCCAGCAGCTTAGGACTAGCGGGGTTTGAGACCCAGTACTTC.